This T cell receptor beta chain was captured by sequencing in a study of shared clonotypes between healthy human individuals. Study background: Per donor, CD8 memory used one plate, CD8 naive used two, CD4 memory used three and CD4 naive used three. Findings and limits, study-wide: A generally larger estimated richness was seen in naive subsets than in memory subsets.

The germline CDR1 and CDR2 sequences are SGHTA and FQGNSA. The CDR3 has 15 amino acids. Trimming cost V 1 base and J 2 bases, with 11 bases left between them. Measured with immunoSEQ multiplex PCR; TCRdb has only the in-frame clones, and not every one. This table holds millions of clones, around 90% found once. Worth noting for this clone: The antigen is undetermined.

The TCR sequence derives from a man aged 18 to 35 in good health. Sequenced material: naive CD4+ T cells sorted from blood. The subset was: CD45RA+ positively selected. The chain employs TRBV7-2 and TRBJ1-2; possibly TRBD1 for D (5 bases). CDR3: CASSLVGTENYGYTF. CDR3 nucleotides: TGTGCCAGCAGCTTAGTGGGGACTGAAAACTATGGCTACACCTTC.